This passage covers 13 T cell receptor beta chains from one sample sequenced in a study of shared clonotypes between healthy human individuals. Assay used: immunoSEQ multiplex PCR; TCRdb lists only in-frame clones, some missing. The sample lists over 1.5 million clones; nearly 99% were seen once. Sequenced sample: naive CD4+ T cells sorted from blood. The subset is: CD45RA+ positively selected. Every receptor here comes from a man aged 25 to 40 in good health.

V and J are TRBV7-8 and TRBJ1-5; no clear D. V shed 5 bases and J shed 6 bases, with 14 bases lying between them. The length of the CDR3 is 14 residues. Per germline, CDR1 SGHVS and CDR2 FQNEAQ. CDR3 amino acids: CASSPTSGPQPQHF. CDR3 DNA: TGTGCCAGCAGCCCTACGTCGGGTCCTCAGCCCCAGCATTTT.

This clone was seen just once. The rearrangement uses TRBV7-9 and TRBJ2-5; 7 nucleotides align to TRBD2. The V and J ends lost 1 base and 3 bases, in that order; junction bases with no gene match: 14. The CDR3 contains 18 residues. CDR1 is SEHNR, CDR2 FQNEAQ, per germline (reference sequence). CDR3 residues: CASSLDQFHWREKETQYF. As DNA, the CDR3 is TGTGCCAGCAGCTTAGACCAGTTTCATTGGCGGGAGAAAGAGACCCAGTACTTC.

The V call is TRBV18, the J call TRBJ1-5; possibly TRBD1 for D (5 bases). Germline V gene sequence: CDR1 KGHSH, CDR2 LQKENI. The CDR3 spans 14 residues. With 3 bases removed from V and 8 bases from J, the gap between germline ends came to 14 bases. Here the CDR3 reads CASSPGTDTKPQHF. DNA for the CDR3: TGTGCCAGCTCACCTGGGACGGATACTAAGCCCCAGCATTTT.

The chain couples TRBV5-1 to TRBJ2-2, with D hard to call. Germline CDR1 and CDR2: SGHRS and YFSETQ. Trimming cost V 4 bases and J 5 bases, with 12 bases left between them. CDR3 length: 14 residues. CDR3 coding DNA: TGCGCCAGCAGCCTGGTTTCACGGACCGGGGAGCTGTTTTTT. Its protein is CASSLVSRTGELFF.

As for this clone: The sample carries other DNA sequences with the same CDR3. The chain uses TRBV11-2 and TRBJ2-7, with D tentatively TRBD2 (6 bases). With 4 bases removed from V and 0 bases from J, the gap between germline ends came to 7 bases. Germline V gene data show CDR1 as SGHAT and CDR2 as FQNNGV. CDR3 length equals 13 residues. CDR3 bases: TGTGCCAGCAGCTCGGGACTCTCCTACGAGCAGTACTTC. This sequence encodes CASSSGLSYEQYF.

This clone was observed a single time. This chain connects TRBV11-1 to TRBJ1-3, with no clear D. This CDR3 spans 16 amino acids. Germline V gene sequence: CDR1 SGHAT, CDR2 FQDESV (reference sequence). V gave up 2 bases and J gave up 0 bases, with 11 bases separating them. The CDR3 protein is CASSLSRDFSGNTIYF. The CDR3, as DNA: TGTGCCAGCAGCTTATCTCGAGATTTCTCTGGAAACACCATATATTTT.

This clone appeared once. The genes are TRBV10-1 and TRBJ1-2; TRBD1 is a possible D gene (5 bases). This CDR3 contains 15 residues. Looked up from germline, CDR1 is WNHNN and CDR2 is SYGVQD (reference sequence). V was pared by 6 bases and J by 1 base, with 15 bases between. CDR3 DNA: TGCGCCAGCAGCCCGGGACCAAAATTTAACTATGGCTACACCTTC. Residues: CASSPGPKFNYGYTF.

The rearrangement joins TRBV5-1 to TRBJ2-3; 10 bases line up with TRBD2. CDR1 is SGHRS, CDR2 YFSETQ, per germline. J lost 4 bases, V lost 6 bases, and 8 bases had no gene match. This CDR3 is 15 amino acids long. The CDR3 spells CASMNQAGGADTQYF. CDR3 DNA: TGCGCCAGCATGAACCAAGCGGGAGGGGCAGATACGCAGTATTTT.

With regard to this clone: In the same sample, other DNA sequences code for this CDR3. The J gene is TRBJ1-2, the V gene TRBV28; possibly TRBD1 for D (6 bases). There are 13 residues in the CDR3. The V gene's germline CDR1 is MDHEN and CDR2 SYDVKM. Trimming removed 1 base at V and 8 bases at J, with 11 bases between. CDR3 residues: CASSLLGGNGYTF. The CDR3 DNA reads TGTGCCAGCAGTTTATTAGGGGGAAACGGCTACACCTTC.

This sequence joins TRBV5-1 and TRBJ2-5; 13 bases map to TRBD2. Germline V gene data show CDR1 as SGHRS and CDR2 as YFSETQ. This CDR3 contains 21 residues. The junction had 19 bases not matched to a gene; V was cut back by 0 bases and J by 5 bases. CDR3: CASSLETSGATSGRFWETQYF. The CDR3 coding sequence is TGCGCCAGCAGCTTGGAGACAAGCGGGGCGACTAGCGGGAGGTTTTGGGAGACCCAGTACTTC.

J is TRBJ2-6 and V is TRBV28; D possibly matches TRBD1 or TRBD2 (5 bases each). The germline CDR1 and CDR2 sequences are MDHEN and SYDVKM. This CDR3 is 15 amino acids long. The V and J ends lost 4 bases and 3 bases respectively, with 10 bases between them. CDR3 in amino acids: CASSSPGRGANVLTF. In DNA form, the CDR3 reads TGTGCCAGCAGTTCCCCGGGACGTGGGGCCAACGTCCTGACTTTC. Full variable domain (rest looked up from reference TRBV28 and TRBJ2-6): DVKVTQSSRYLVKRTGEKVFLECVQDMDHENMFWYRQDPGLGLRLIYFSYDVKMKEKGDIPEGYSVSREKKERFSLILESASTNQTSMYLCASSSPGRGANVLTFGAGSRLTVL.

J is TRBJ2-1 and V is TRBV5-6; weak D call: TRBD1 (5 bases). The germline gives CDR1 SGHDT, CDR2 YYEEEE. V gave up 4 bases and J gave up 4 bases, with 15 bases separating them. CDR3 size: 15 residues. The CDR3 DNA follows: TGTGCCAGCAGCACAGGACCGAGTCTTTACAATGAGCAGTTCTTC. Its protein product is CASSTGPSLYNEQFF.

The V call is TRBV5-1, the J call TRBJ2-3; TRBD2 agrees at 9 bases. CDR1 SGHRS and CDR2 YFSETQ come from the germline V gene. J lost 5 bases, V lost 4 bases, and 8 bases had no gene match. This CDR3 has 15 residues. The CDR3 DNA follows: TGCGCCAGCAGCGGATTAGCGGGAGTGGTAGATACGCAGTATTTT. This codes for CASSGLAGVVDTQYF.